The 25 T cell receptor beta chains below come from one sample, sequenced in a study of T-cell memory formation after mild COVID-19. Via MiXCR, TCRdb re-called the 5' RACE reads, giving one row per CDR3 protein. The sample lists 300,000 to 350,000 distinct CDR3 sequences, over 10% occurring once. The specimen sequenced was PBMCs or a T cell subset sorted from them (not recorded which). The source of these receptors is a man younger than 30 who had mild COVID-19 (a few samples of this study predate the infection). Cell type and time point are not known.

This clonotype was picked up a small number of times. This sequence joins TRBV7-2 and TRBJ2-1, with D unresolved. The V gene lost 0 bases and the J gene lost 4 bases, with 10 bases spanning the gap. This CDR3 contains 15 residues. Germline V gene sequence: CDR1 SGHTA, CDR2 FQGNSA. The CDR3: CASSLAGQKYNEQFF. CDR3 DNA: TGTGCCAGCAGCTTAGCTGGGCAGAAGTACAATGAGCAGTTCTTC.

This clonotype was counted only a few times. CDR3 region: CALQHYEQYV. The CDR3, as DNA: TGCGCCCTACAGCACTACGAGCAGTACGTC. This rearrangement joins TRBV23-1 to TRBJ2-7; D uncertain. TRBV23-1 is placed among ORFs of uncertain function. Trimming removed 11 bases at V and 3 bases at J, with 8 bases between. The CDR3 extends over 10 amino acids.

This clonotype was seen at least ten times. This sequence joins TRBV5-6 and TRBJ2-1; D is undetermined. V was clipped by 0 bases and J by 0 bases, with 7 bases between them. Germline loops: CDR1 SGHDT, CDR2 YYEEEE. This CDR3 spans 15 amino acids. The CDR3 loop reads CASSLGPSSYNEQFF. CDR3 nucleotides: TGTGCCAGCAGCTTGGGACCCAGCTCCTACAATGAGCAGTTCTTC.

This chain uses TRBV3-1 with TRBJ1-1; tentative D call: TRBD1 (5 bases). CDR3 length equals 14 residues. Looked up from germline, CDR1 is LGHDT and CDR2 is YNNKEL (reference sequence). Trimming pared 1 base from V and 6 bases from J, leaving 12 bases between. CDR3 nucleotide sequence: TGTGCCAGCAGCCAAGGGTCAGGGCGCGCTGAAGCTTTCTTT. Its translation: CASSQGSGRAEAFF.

This clonotype has a handful of counts. The V and J genes are TRBV4-3 and TRBJ2-5; no reliable D call. Trimming removed 5 bases from V and 0 bases from J, with 13 bases in between. The length of the CDR3 is 15 residues. Germline loops: CDR1 LGHNA, CDR2 YSLEER. As DNA, the CDR3 is TGCGCCAGCAGCGAGTATTCACAGAACCAAGAGACCCAGTACTTC. It translates to CASSEYSQNQETQYF.

This clonotype was detected a few times. V usage is TRBV5-6 and J usage is TRBJ2-7; no clear D gene. Germline V lookup: CDR1 SGHDT, CDR2 YYEEEE. The CDR3 runs 14 residues. The V end was cut by 2 bases, the J end by 0 bases, with 9 bases between. CDR3 nucleotide sequence: TGTGCCAGCAGCTTCCGGGCGACCTCCTACGAGCAGTACGTC. Residues: CASSFRATSYEQYV.

The V and J genes are TRBV6-5 and TRBJ1-3, with D maybe TRBD1 (5 bases). Looked up from germline, CDR1 is MNHEY and CDR2 is SVGAGI. Trimming left V 4 bases short and J 0 bases short, with 10 bases between. There are 15 residues in the CDR3. The CDR3 protein is CASSLQGFSGNTIYF. CDR3 nucleotide sequence: TGTGCCAGCAGTTTGCAGGGATTCTCTGGAAACACCATATATTTT.

V is TRBV28 and J is TRBJ2-5; tentatively, D is TRBD1 (6 bases). CDR1 MDHEN and CDR2 SYDVKM come from the germline V gene. The CDR3 runs 20 residues. V was trimmed by 3 bases and J by 2 bases, leaving 28 bases between them. The CDR3 sequence is CASSFAVRTVQDKAQETQYF. The CDR3 DNA reads as TGTGCCAGCAGTTTTGCGGTCCGGACAGTACAGGACAAAGCTCAAGAGACCCAGTACTTC.

This clonotype came up many times. The rearrangement links TRBV6-5 to TRBJ2-2; TRBD2 matches at 10 bases. V was clipped by 6 bases and J by 6 bases; unmatched bases: 10. CDR1 is MNHEY and CDR2 is SVGAGI in the germline V gene. This CDR3 contains 16 residues. Here the CDR3 DNA reads TGTGCCAGCAGCCGACCTAGCGGGGGTCTCTCCGGGGAGCTGTTTTTT. It yields the protein CASSRPSGGLSGELFF.

The chain joins TRBV4-3 to TRBJ2-3; D is undetermined. The length of the CDR3 is 16 residues. Germline V gene sequence: CDR1 LGHNA, CDR2 YSLEER. Trimming left V 0 bases short and J 4 bases short, with 14 bases between. CDR3 amino acids: CASSQDPGWVADTQYF. CDR3 bases: TGCGCCAGCAGCCAAGACCCGGGTTGGGTGGCAGATACGCAGTATTTT.

This clonotype was seen more than once but under ten times. The rearrangement links TRBV7-3 to TRBJ2-1, with 8 nucleotides matching TRBD2. CDR1 and CDR2 from the germline V gene are SGHTA and FQGTGA. There are 19 residues in the CDR3. After removal of 1 base from V and 0 bases from J, the junction contained 11 bases not matched to a gene. The CDR3 is CASSLNPGGYNSSYNEQFF. The CDR3 DNA reads as TGTGCCAGCAGCTTAAATCCGGGGGGGTACAACAGCTCCTACAATGAGCAGTTCTTC.

The chain recombines TRBV11-2 with TRBJ1-5, with D unclear. Germline loops: CDR1 SGHAT, CDR2 FQNNGV. The CDR3 length is 16 residues. Trimming stripped 6 bases from V and 2 bases from J, with 17 bases between. CDR3 sequence reads: CASRPGRGFGNQPQHF. CDR3 in DNA: TGTGCCAGCAGACCCGGAAGAGGGTTCGGCAATCAGCCCCAGCATTTT. The full variable domain, rest sourced from reference TRBV11-2 and TRBJ1-5, is EAGVAQSPRYKIIEKRQSVAFWCNPISGHATLYWYQQILGQGPKLLIQFQNNGVVDDSQLPKDRFSAERLKGVDSTLKIQPAKLEDSAVYLCASRPGRGFGNQPQHFGDGTRLSIL.

This clonotype was counted only a few times. This chain links TRBV6-2 or TRBV6-3 with TRBJ2-3, with D possibly being TRBD2 (5 bases). This CDR3 is built from 14 residues. Germline assignment: CDR1 MNHEY and CDR2 SVGEGT. V lost 6 bases to trimming and J lost 8 bases, with 18 bases between them. The CDR3, as DNA: TGTGCCAGCAGCCCTCTAGCTCCGCCGGGTACGCAGTATTTT. Its translation is CASSPLAPPGTQYF.

This rearrangement joins TRBV3-1 to TRBJ1-3; the D gene is possibly TRBD1 (5 bases). This CDR3 is built from 14 residues. Per the germline V gene, CDR1 is LGHDT and CDR2 is YNNKEL (reference sequence). V was pared by 7 bases and J by 0 bases, with 10 bases between. The CDR3 reads CASTRGSSGNTIYF. The CDR3 DNA sequence: TGTGCCAGCACCCGGGGGAGCTCTGGAAACACCATATATTTT.

The chain has TRBV19 and TRBJ2-7; 9 bases match TRBD2. The ends lost 7 bases at V and 2 bases at J; junction bases unmatched: 3. The CDR3 is made up of 13 amino acids. CDR1 is LNHDA, CDR2 SQIVND, per germline (reference sequence). CDR3 bases: TGTGCCAGTACTAGCGGGGAAACCTACGAGCAGTACTTC. Its translation: CASTSGETYEQYF. Complete variable domain (other parts from reference TRBV19 and TRBJ2-7): DGGITQSPKYLFRKEGQNVTLSCEQNLNHDAMYWYRQDPGQGLRLIYYSQIVNDFQKGDIAEGYSVSREKKESFPLTVTSAQKNPTAFYLCASTSGETYEQYFGPGTRLTVT.

The chain employs TRBV19 and TRBJ2-2; a possible D gene is TRBD1 (5 bases). This CDR3 comprises 14 residues. Trimming shortened V by 5 bases and J by 6 bases, and 13 bases separated the two germline ends. CDR1 and CDR2 (germline): LNHDA, SQIVND (reference sequence). The CDR3 is CASSPQGGAGELFF. In nucleotides, the CDR3 is TGTGCCAGTAGTCCCCAGGGTGGCGCCGGGGAGCTGTTTTTT.

Here the CDR3 DNA reads TGTGCCAGCCTCGAGGGAGGGGTCAATCAGCCCCAGCATTTT. The encoded protein is CASLEGGVNQPQHF. V and J are TRBV12-3 or TRBV12-4 and TRBJ1-5; D is perhaps TRBD1 (5 bases). CDR3 length: 14 amino acids. V was cut by 8 bases and J by 3 bases, with 14 bases left in between.

J is TRBJ2-3 and V is TRBV5-1; D is undetermined. Looked up from germline, CDR1 is SGHRS and CDR2 is YFSETQ. The ends were cut back, 0 bases at V and 1 base at J, with 9 bases in the middle. The CDR3 is made up of 15 amino acids. The CDR3 coding sequence is TGCGCCAGCAGCTTGGTGGCGGATCGCACAGATACGCAGTATTTT. This translates into CASSLVADRTDTQYF.

Many counts were recorded for this clonotype. V usage is TRBV20-1 and J usage is TRBJ1-2; D gene ambiguous. Germline V lookup: CDR1 DFQATT, CDR2 SNEGSKA (reference sequence). The ends were cut back, 4 bases at V and 3 bases at J, with 0 bases in the middle. This CDR3 spans 9 amino acids. The CDR3 region is CSANYGYTF. Here the CDR3 DNA reads TGCAGTGCTAACTATGGCTACACCTTC.

The table lists this clonotype with a few counts. The V call is TRBV18, the J call TRBJ1-5, with 8 bases matching TRBD1. Trimming took 4 bases from V and 5 from J; bases not matched to a gene: 1. This CDR3 contains 13 residues. In germline, CDR1 is KGHSH, CDR2 LQKENI. The CDR3 loop is CASSQQGDQPQHF. CDR3 in DNA: TGTGCCAGCTCACAACAGGGGGATCAGCCCCAGCATTTT.

This clonotype was seen a few times. J is TRBJ2-5 and V is TRBV19; TRBD2 matches at 11 bases. The CDR3 totals 16 residues. J was trimmed by 4 bases and V by 5 bases; bases with no gene match: 9. CDR1 and CDR2 (germline): LNHDA, SQIVND (reference sequence). The CDR3 region has the DNA TGTGCCAGTAGTTTGGCTAGCGGGGGGCCGGGAGAGACCCAGTACTTC. Translating gives CASSLASGGPGETQYF. Using reference TRBV19 and TRBJ2-5 for the parts outside the CDR3, the full variable domain is DGGITQSPKYLFRKEGQNVTLSCEQNLNHDAMYWYRQDPGQGLRLIYYSQIVNDFQKGDIAEGYSVSREKKESFPLTVTSAQKNPTAFYLCASSLASGGPGETQYFGPGTRLLVL.

This chain uses TRBV20-1 with TRBJ1-3, with D unresolved. Trimming took off 6 bases at V and 0 bases at J, with 12 bases between the two ends. Germline assignment: CDR1 DFQATT and CDR2 SNEGSKA (reference sequence). The CDR3 length is 14 residues. CDR3 in amino acids: CSARTADSGNTIYF. As DNA, the CDR3 is TGCAGTGCCAGAACAGCAGACTCTGGAAACACCATATATTTT.

The chain is built from TRBV10-2 and TRBJ2-1; possibly TRBD1 for D (6 bases). V was pared by 3 bases and J by 6 bases, with 15 bases between. The CDR3 runs 15 residues. Germline V gives CDR1 WSHSY, CDR2 SAAADI. The CDR3 spells CASSDSRGPINEQFF. CDR3 in DNA: TGCGCCAGCAGTGATTCCAGGGGCCCCATCAATGAGCAGTTCTTC.

The chain uses TRBV5-6 and TRBJ2-7; D perhaps matches TRBD1 (6 bases). Germline CDR1 and CDR2: SGHDT and YYEEEE. V lost 4 bases and J 6 bases, leaving 14 bases between the germline ends. The CDR3 spans 13 residues. The CDR3 sequence: CASSATGRAEQYV. CDR3 coding DNA: TGTGCCAGCAGCGCGACAGGTCGTGCCGAGCAGTACGTC.

The sample holds a few counts of this clonotype. The V gene is TRBV6-5, the J gene TRBJ2-3, with 9 bases that match TRBD1. The CDR3 covers 15 residues. Germline CDR1 MNHEY, CDR2 SVGAGI. Trimming at V came to 2 bases and at J to 2 bases, leaving 2 bases not matched to a gene. The CDR3 nucleotides read TGTGCCAGCAGTTACGGGACAGGGATCACAGATACGCAGTATTTT. This codes for CASSYGTGITDTQYF.